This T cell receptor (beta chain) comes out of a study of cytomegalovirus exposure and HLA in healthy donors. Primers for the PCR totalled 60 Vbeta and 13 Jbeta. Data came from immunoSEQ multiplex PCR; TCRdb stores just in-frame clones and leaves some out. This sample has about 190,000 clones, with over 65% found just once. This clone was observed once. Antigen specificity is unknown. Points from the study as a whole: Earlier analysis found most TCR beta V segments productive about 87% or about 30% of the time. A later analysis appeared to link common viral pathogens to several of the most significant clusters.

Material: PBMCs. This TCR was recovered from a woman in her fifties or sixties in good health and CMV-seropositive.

This CDR3 is CASGQGAREQYF. The DNA of the CDR3 is TGTGCCAGCGGACAGGGGGCGCGCGAGCAGTACTTC. The chain is built from TRBV7-2 and TRBJ2-7, with 11 bases identical to TRBD1. The V gene end was trimmed by 8 bases and the J gene end by 6 bases; junction bases not matched to a gene: 3. The germline gives CDR1 SGHTA, CDR2 FQGNSA. This CDR3 spans 12 amino acids.